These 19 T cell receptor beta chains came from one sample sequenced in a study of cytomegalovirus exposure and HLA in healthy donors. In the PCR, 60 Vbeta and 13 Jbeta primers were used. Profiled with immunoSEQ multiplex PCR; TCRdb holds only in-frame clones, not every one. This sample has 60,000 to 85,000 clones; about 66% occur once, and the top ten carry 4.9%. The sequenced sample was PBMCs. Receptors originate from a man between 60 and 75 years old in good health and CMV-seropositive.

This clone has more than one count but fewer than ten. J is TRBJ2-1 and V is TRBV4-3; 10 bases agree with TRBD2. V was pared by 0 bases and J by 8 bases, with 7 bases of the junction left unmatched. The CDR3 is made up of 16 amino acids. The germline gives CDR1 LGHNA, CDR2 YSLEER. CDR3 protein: CASSQDSPAGGHEQFF. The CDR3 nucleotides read TGCGCCAGCAGCCAAGATAGTCCAGCGGGGGGGCATGAGCAGTTCTTC.

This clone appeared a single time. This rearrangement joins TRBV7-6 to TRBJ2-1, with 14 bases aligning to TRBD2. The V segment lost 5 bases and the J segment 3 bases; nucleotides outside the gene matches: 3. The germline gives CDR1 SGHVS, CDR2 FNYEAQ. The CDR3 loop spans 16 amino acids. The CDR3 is CASSAGLAGDYNEQFF. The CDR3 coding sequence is TGTGCCAGCAGCGCGGGACTAGCGGGAGACTACAATGAGCAGTTCTTC.

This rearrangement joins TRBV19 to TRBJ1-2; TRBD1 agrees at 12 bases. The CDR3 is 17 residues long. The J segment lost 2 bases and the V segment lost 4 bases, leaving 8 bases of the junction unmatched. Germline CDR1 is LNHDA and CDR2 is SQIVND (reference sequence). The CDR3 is CASSTRDRGPLNYGYTF. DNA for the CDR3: TGTGCCAGTAGTACCCGGGACAGGGGGCCGCTAAACTATGGCTACACCTTC. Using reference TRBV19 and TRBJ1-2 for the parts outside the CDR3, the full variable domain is DGGITQSPKYLFRKEGQNVTLSCEQNLNHDAMYWYRQDPGQGLRLIYYSQIVNDFQKGDIAEGYSVSREKKESFPLTVTSAQKNPTAFYLCASSTRDRGPLNYGYTFGSGTRLTVV.

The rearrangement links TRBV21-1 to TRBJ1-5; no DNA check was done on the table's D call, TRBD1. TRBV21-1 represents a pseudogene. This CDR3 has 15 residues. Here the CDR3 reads CASSKARADNQPQHF. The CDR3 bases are TGTGCCAGCAGCAAAGCCAGGGCGGACAATCAGCCCCAGCATTTT.

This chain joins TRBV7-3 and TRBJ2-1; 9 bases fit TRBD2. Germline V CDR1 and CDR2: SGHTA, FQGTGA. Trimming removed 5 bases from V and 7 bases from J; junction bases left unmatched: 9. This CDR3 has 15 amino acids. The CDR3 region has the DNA TGTGCCAGCAGCCGGGTAGCGGGAGCCCCAAATGAGCAGTTCTTC. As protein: CASSRVAGAPNEQFF.

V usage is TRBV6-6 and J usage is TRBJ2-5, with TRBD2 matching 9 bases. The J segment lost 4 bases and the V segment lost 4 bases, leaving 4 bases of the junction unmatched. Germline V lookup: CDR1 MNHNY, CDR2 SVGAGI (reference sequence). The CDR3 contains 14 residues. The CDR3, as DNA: TGTGCCAGCAGTTTCCTAGCGGGGCGAGAGACCCAGTACTTC. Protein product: CASSFLAGRETQYF.

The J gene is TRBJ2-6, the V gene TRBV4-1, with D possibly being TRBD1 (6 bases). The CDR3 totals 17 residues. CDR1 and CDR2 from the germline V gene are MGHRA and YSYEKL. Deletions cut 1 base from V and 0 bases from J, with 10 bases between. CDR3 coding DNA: TGCGCCAGCAGCCAAGGGCCAGGGGTCTCTGGGGCCAACGTCCTGACTTTC. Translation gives CASSQGPGVSGANVLTF.

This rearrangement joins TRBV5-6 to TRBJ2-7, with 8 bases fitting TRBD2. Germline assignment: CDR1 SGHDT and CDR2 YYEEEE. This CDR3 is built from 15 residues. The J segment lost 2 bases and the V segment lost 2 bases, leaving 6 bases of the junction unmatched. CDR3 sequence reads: CASSFGGGGTYEQYF. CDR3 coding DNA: TGTGCCAGCAGCTTCGGGGGGGGAGGGACCTACGAGCAGTACTTC.

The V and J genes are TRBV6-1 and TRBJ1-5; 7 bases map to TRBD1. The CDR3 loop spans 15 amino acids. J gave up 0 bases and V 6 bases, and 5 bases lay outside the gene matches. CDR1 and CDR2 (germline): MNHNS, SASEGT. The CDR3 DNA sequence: TGTGCCAGCAGGTGGGACAGCTATAGCAATCAGCCCCAGCATTTT. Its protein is CASRWDSYSNQPQHF.

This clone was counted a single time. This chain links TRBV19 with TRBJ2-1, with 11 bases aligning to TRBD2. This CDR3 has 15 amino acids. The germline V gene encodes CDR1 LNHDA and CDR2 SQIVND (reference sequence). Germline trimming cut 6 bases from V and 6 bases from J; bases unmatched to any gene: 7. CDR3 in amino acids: CASRVAGGPLNEQFF. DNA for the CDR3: TGTGCCAGTAGGGTAGCGGGAGGGCCACTCAATGAGCAGTTCTTC.

The CDR3 bases are TGTGCCAGCAGCTCGACCGGGACAGGGGCTGACGGCTACACCTTC. This encodes CASSSTGTGADGYTF. The chain employs TRBV7-2 and TRBJ1-2; 10 nucleotides agree with TRBD1. The CDR3 is made up of 15 amino acids. The germline V gene encodes CDR1 SGHTA and CDR2 FQGNSA. The V segment lost 4 bases and the J segment 8 bases; nucleotides outside the gene matches: 10.

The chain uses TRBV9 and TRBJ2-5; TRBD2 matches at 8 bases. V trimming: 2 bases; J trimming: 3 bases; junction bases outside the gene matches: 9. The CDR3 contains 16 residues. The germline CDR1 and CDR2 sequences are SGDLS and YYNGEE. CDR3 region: CASSVGVTSAEETQYF. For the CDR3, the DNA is TGTGCCAGCAGCGTCGGCGTGACTAGCGCAGAAGAGACCCAGTACTTC.

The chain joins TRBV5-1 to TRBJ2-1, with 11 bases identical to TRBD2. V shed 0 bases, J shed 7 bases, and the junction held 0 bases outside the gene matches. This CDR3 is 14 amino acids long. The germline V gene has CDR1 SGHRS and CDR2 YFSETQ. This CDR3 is CASSLGLAGNEQFF. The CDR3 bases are TGCGCCAGCAGCTTGGGACTAGCGGGGAATGAGCAGTTCTTC.

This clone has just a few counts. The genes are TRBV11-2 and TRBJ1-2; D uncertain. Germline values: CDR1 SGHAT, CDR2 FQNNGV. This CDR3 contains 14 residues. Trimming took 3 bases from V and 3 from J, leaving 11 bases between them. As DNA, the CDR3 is TGTGCCAGCAGCTTGAGGGCAGTTGACTATGGCTACACCTTC. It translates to CASSLRAVDYGYTF.

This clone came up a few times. As DNA, the CDR3 is TGCGCCAGCAGCTTGGGGACTAGCGGAGTGTCCTACAATGAGCAGTTCTTC. Translating gives CASSLGTSGVSYNEQFF. The chain carries TRBV5-1 and TRBJ2-1; 10 bases agree with TRBD2. Germline V gives CDR1 SGHRS, CDR2 YFSETQ. V trimming: 0 bases; J trimming: 1 base; junction bases outside the gene matches: 4. This CDR3 is 17 amino acids long.

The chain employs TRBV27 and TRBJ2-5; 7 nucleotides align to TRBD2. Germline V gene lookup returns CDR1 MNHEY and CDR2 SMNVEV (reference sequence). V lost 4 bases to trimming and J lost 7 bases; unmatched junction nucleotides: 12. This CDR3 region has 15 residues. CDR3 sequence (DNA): TGTGCCAGCAGTTCCGTTGGGAGCGGGACCGCGACCCAGTACTTC. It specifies CASSSVGSGTATQYF.

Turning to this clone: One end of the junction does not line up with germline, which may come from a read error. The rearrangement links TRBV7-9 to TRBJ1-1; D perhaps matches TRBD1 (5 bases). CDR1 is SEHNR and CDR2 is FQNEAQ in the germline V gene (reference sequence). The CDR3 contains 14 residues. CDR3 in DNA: TGTTCCAGCAGCTTAGCGGGGGGGGGAACTGAAGCTTTCTTT. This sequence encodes CSSSLAGGGTEAFF.

CDR3 loop: CASSYETGVPEAFF. Written as DNA, the CDR3 is TGTGCCAGCAGTTACGAGACAGGGGTACCTGAAGCTTTCTTT. The V call is TRBV6-6, the J call TRBJ1-1, with TRBD1 matching 8 bases. CDR1 MNHNY and CDR2 SVGAGI come from the germline V gene (reference sequence). The CDR3 covers 14 residues. J was trimmed by 6 bases and V by 2 bases; bases with no gene match: 5.

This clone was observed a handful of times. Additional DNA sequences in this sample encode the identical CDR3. For the CDR3, the DNA is TGTGCCAGCAGTTACTCGGGGCAGGGTAACAATGAGCAGTTCTTC. Translating it yields CASSYSGQGNNEQFF. This chain uses TRBV6-5 with TRBJ2-1, with D possibly being TRBD1 (5 bases). Deletions cut 0 bases from V and 5 bases from J, with 11 bases between. CDR1 and CDR2 (germline): MNHEY, SVGAGI. The length of the CDR3 is 15 residues.